What follows describes a single TCR beta chain. Its specific antigen is unknown. No qualities accompany the bases; no much larger clone lies one base away. The data derive from a study of somatic mutations in cytotoxic T cells in rheumatoid arthritis (dated by TCRdb to 2016 to 2017). In terms of the full investigation: A FACSAria II or Sony SH800 was used to flow-sort some V beta antibody-stained T-cell populations at nearly 100% purity, and TCRB sequencing was also done on sorted V beta1+ cells. Patients and controls did not essentially differ in median age, which was nearly identical between the groups. TCRB deep sequencing covered some 65 patients with rheumatoid arthritis along with under 25 healthy controls. The study asked whether expanded CD8+ T-cell clones in newly diagnosed, untreated rheumatoid arthritis carry somatic mutations, and used TCRB deep sequencing to characterize clonality. Beyond this particular receptor, the publication reports: The expanded CD8+ clones had unknown antigen targets, and not appearing in virus-specific databases did not rule out that they were virus-specific. CD8+ T-cell clonality did not differ significantly between rheumatoid arthritis patients and age-matched healthy controls. The slight underrepresentation of TRBV07 in patients was not corrected for multiple comparisons. In 8 of 65 patients the largest CD8+ clone exceeded 20% of CD8+ cells, and several identical CD8+ TCRB sequences were shared between blood and synovial fluid. CD8+ clonality increased with age in patients (Spearman r ≈ 0.5) but not in healthy controls.

With a median age of 56 years (range about 21-70) and approximately 50% female, the healthy controls consisted of 20 or so blood donors whose buffy coats were used. Positive magnetic bead selection on an AutoMACS was used to isolate CD4+ and CD8+ cells, with flow cytometry used to check purity. Isolation of peripheral blood mononuclear cells was done through Ficoll-Paque PLUS density gradient separation. Nucleospin Tissue or Tissue XS kits were used to extract DNA from CD4-enriched, CD8-enriched or PBMC samples, and a Qubit 2.0 fluorometer was used for quantification. TCRB CDR3 sequencing used the immunoSEQ assay on genomic DNA. Under the source paper's analysis protocol: Nothing other than productive TCRB rearrangements was included in the analyses. Clonality was calculated as a Shannon entropy-based productive clonality index, and a clone was defined by a unique TCRB CDR3 sequence. To calculate repertoire overlap between two samples, the template counts of each clone were considered relative to each sample's total templates. V-gene usage from TCRB sequencing and V-gene usage measured by flow cytometry were correlated (Spearman r of 0.61). TCRdb took this table from immuneACCESS and kept in-frame rearrangements with V and J called. Such tables lack part of the clones; where checked against another copy, unresolved V genes explain under half of the gap, and the rest is unexplained. Clone size and V and J calls were adopted from that table, with D and trimming inferred from the DNA. The sample contains approximately 20,000 clones, about four fifths of them found a single time. About 10% of the sample lies in the top ten.

The germline V gene encodes CDR1 LNHDA and CDR2 SQIVND (reference sequence). The V end loses 5 bases and the J end loses 5 bases, and a stretch of 16 bases separates them. The CDR3 contains 15 residues, cysteine and phenylalanine counted. Only CDR3 DNA is held: 45 bases, read in frame from base 1. Sequences were obtained from CD8+ T cells sorted from blood. Recombination joined TRBV19 with TRBJ1-5; TRBD1 is a possible D gene, resting on 6 matching bases. This clonotype originated in a woman between 50 and 59 years old in good health. CDR3 protein: CASSFQWGGDQPQHF. The DNA reads TGTGCCAGTAGTTTCCAGTGGGGGGGCGATCAGCCCCAGCATTTT.